This TCR beta chain was profiled in a study of blood T cell repertoires in COVID-19. Methods used by the authors: Reference gene primer amplification yielded estimated nucleated cell counts. The data were produced by immunoSEQ multiplex PCR, yet TCRdb's version contains in-frame clones alone and is incomplete. The DNA was the basis for D and trimming; V, J and clone size are from that table. The data hold about 130,000 clones, with roughly 90% observed a single time. Per germline, CDR1 SNHLY and CDR2 FYNNEI. This CDR3 comprises 13 residues. Trimming cost V 8 bases and J 5 bases, with 15 bases left between them.

The chain has TRBV2 and TRBJ1-2; D call uncertain. Material for sequencing was peripheral blood. The sequence derives from a man aged 45-60 years with active COVID-19. The CDR3: CASVEVADYGYTF. The CDR3 bases are TGTGCCAGCGTCGAGGTTGCTGATTATGGCTACACCTTC.